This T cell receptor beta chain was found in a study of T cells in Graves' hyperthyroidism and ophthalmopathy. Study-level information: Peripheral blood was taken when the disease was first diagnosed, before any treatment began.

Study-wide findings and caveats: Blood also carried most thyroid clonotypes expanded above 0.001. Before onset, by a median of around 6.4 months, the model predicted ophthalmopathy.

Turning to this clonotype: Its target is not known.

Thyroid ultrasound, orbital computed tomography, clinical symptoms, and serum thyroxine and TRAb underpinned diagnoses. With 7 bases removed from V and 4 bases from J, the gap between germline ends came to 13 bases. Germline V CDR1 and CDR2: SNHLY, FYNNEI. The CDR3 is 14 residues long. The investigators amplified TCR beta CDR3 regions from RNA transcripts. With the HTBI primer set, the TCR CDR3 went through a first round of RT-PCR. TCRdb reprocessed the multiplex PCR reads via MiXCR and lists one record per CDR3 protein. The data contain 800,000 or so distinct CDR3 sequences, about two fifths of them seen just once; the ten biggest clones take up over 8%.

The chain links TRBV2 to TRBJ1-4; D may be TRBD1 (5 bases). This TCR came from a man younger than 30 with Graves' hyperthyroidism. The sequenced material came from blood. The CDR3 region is CASTRDGFNEKLFF. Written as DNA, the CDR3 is TGTGCCAGCACCCGGGACGGGTTTAATGAAAAACTGTTTTTT.